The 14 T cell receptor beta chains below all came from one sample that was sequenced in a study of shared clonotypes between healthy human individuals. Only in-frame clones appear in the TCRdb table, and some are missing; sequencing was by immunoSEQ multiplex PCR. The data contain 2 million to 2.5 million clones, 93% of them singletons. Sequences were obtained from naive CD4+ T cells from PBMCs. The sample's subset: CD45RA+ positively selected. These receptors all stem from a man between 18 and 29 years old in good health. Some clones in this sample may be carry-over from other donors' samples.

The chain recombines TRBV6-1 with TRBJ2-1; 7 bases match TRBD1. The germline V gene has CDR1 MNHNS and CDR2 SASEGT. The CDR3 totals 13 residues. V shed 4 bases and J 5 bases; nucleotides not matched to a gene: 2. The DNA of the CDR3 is TGTGCCAGCAGTGGAGGGACAGACAATGAGCAGTTCTTC. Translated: CASSGGTDNEQFF.

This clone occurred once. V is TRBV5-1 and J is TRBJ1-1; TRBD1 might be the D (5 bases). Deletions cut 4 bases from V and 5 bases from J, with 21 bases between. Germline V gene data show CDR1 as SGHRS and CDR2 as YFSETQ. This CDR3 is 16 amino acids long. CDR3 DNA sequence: TGCGCCAGCAGCCCGGGGGGGGGACCCTCGGGAACTGAAGCTTTCTTT. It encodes CASSPGGGPSGTEAFF.

CDR3 sequence reads: CAWSPAPFGYTF. The CDR3 DNA is TGTGCCTGGAGTCCCGCCCCTTTTGGCTACACCTTC. This chain uses TRBV30 with TRBJ1-2; unclear D gene. Germline assignment: CDR1 GTSNPN and CDR2 SVGIG (reference sequence). The CDR3 runs to 12 residues. V was clipped by 2 bases and J by 7 bases, with 11 bases between them.

The CDR3 DNA reads as TGTGCCAGCAGCCCTAGACTCAGCTCCTACGAGCAGTACTTC. Residues: CASSPRLSSYEQYF. The rearrangement uses TRBV5-6 and TRBJ2-5, with D unresolved. The J call may be faulty, since TRBJ2-7 better matches the DNA end. The CDR3 is made up of 14 amino acids. CDR1 is SGHDT and CDR2 is YYEEEE in the germline V gene.

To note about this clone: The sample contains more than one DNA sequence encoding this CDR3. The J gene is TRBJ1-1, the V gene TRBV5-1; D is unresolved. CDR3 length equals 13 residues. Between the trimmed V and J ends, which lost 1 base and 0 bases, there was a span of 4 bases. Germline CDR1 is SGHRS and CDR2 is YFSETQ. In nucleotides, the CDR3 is TGCGCCAGCAGCTTGATCGTGAACACTGAAGCTTTCTTT. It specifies CASSLIVNTEAFF.

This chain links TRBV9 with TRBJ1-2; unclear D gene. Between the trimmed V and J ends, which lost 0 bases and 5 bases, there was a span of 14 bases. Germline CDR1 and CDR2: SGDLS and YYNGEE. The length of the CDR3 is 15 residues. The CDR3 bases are TGTGCCAGCAGCGTAGGGCAGGCGGAAGGGTATGGCTACACCTTC. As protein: CASSVGQAEGYGYTF. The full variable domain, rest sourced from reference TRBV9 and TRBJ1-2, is DSGVTQTPKHLITATGQRVTLRCSPRSGDLSVYWYQQSLDQGLQFLIQYYNGEERAKGNILERFSAQQFPDLHSELNLSSLELGDSALYFCASSVGQAEGYGYTFGSGTRLTVV.

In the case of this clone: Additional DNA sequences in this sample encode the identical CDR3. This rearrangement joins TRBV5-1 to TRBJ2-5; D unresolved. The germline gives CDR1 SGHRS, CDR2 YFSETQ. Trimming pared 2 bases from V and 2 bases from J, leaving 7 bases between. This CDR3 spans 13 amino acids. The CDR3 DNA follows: TGCGCCAGCAGCTTTGGGATACAAGAGACCCAGTACTTC. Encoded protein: CASSFGIQETQYF. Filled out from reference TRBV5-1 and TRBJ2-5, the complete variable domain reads KAGVTQTPRYLIKTRGQQVTLSCSPISGHRSVSWYQQTPGQGLQFLFEYFSETQRNKGNFPGRFSGRQFSNSRSEMNVSTLELGDSALYLCASSFGIQETQYFGPGTRLLVL.

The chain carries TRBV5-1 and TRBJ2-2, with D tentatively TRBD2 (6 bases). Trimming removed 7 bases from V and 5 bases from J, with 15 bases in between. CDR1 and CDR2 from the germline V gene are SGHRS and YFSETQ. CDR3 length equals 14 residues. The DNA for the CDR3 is TGCGCCAGCGGCGGGACCCCTGGAACCGGGGAGCTGTTTTTT. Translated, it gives CASGGTPGTGELFF.

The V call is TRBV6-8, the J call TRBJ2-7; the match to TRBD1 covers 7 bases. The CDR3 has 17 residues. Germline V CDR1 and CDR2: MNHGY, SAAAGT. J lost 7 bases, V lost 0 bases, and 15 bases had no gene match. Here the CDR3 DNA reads TGTGCCAGCAGTTACTCGTCACCCGGCGACAGGGTTTGGGAGCAGTACTTC. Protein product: CASSYSSPGDRVWEQYF.

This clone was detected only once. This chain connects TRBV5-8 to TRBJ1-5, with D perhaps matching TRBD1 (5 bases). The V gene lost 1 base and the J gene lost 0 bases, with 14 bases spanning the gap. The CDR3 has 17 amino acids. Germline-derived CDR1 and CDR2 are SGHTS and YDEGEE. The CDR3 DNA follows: TGTGCCAGCAGCTTGAGGGGACTAGATTATAGCAATCAGCCCCAGCATTTT. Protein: CASSLRGLDYSNQPQHF.

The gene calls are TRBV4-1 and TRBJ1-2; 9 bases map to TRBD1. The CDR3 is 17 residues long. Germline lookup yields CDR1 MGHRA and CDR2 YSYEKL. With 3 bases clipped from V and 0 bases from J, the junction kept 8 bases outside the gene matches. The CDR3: CASSHRQGGGPNYGYTF. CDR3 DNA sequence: TGCGCCAGCAGCCACAGACAGGGGGGGGGTCCTAACTATGGCTACACCTTC.

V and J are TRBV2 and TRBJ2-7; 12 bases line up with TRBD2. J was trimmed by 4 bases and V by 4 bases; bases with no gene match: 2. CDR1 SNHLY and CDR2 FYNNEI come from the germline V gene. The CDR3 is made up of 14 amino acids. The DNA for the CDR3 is TGTGCCAGCAGTGCGACTAGCGGGAGATACGAGCAGTACTTC. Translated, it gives CASSATSGRYEQYF.

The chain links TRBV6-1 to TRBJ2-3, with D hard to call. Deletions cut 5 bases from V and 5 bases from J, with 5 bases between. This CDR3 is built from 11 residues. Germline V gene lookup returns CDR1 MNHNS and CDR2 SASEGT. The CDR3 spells CASSYGDTQYF. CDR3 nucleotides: TGTGCCAGCAGTTATGGAGATACGCAGTATTTT.

CDR3 nucleotide sequence: TGTGCCAGCAGTACAGGGAGTGGTGATACTCAGCCCCAGCATTTT. It yields the protein CASSTGSGDTQPQHF. The chain joins TRBV6-5 to TRBJ1-5, with D perhaps TRBD1 (6 bases). The germline V and J ends were trimmed by 5 bases and 6 bases, with 17 bases remaining between them. The CDR3 loop spans 15 amino acids. The V gene's germline CDR1 is MNHEY and CDR2 SVGAGI.